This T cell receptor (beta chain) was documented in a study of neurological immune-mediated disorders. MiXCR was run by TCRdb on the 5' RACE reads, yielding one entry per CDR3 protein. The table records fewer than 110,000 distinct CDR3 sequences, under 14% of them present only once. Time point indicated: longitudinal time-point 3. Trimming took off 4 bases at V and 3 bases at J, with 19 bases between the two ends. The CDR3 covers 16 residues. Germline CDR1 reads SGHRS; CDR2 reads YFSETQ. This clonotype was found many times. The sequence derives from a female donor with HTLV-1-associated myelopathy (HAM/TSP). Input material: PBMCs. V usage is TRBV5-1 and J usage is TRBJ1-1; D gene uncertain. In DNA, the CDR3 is TGCGCCAGCAGCCCACCCACAGCGGGTACTTACACTGAAGCTTTCTTT. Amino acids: CASSPPTAGTYTEAFF.